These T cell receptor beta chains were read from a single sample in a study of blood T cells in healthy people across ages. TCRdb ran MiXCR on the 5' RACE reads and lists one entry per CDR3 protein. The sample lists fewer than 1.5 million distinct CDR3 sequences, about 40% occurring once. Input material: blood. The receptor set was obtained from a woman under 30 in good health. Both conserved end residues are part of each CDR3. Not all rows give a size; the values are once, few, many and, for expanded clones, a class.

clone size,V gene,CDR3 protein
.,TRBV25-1,CASSGHGGGGNNEQYF
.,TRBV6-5,CASSSATGGGGAKNIQYF
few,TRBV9,CASSVGTPTSGETQYF
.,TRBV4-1,CASSHGQGLGTSHNEQFF
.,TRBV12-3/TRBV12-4,CASSLLWREGLEQYF
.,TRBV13,CASSPVVSGSSSSYNEQYF
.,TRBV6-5,CASSYSDRGTAYEQYF
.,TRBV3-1,CASSTGGVFYEQYF
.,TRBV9,CASSPFTGKDGYTF
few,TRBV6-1,CASSVGTAPRNEQFF
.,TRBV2,CASRHRVSTYGYTF
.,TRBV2,CASRTASGTNSPLHF
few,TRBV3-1,CASSAKFGSGYEQFF
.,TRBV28,CASSLTEGNIQYF
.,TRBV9,CASSSSGRDPYNEQFF
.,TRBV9,CASSVDPSRVVVSGELFF
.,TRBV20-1,CSARPTDPYEQYF
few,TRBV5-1,CASSSSSGGNADTQYF
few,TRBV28,CASTNGLAGLDTQYF
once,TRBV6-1,CASSEDVGQPQHF
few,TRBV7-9,CASSLGAHRQGEGYGYTF
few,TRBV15,CATKDSPSSYEQYF
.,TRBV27,CASSLAINYGYTF
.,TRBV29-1,CSVEDGGDRNTEAFF
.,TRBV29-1,CSVTSGSSYEQYF
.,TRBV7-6,CASSLDRRAGLAVYNEQFF
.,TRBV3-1,CASSQQMGNEQYF
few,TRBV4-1,CASSQTGTTRGGLANNEQFF
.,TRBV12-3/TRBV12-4,CASRAGTGLAEAFF
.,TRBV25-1,CASSENPGSNTEAFF
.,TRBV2,CASSEQGYGYTF
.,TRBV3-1,CASSQGFVSTEAFF
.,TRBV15,CATSRDDVAGITYEQYF
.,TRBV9,CASSQRDRGYTDTQYF
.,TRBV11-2,CASSPRDFQETQFF
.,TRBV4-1,CASSHPTGGTNEKLFF
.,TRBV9,CASSTRPGLAAETQYF
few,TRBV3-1,CASSQEGSFSPLHF